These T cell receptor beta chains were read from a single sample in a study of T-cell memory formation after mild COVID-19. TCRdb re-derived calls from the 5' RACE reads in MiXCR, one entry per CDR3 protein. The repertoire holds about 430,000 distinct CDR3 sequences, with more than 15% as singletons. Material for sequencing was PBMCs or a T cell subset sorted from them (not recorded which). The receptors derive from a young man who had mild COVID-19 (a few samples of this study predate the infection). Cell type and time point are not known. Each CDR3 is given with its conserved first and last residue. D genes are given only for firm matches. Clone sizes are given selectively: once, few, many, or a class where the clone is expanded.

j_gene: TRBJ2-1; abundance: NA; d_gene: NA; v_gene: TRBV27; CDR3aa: CASSPSRARMSHEQFF; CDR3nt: TGTGCCAGCAGTCCCTCCCGGGCCCGTATGTCCCATGAGCAGTTCTTC
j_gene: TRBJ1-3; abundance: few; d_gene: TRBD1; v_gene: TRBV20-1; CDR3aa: CSAREGTGVNTIYF; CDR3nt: TGCAGTGCTAGAGAGGGGACAGGGGTTAACACCATATATTTT
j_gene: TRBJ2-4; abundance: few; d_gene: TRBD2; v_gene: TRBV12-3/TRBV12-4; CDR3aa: CASSVAGVAKNIQYF; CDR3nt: TGTGCCAGCAGTGTAGCGGGGGTAGCCAAAAACATTCAGTACTTC
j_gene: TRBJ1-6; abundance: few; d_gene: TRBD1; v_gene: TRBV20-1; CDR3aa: CSAADRGPESPLHF; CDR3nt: TGCAGTGCTGCCGACAGGGGGCCGGAATCACCCCTCCACTTT
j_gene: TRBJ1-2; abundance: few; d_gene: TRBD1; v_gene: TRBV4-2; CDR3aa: CASSQARWDRGRGDYGYTF; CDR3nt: TGTGCCAGCAGCCAGGCCCGGTGGGACAGGGGGCGAGGGGACTATGGCTACACCTTC
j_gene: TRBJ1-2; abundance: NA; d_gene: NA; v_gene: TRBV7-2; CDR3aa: CASSLDAGFGYGYTF; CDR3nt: TGTGCCAGCAGCTTAGATGCGGGATTCGGCTATGGCTACACCTTC
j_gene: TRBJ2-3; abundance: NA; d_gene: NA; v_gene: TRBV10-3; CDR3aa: CAIRGWGTDTQYF; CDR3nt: TGTGCCATCAGGGGCTGGGGCACAGATACGCAGTATTTT
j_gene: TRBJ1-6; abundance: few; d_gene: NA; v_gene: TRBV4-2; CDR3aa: CASSPGGEALHF; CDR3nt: TGTGCCAGCAGCCCTGGCGGGGAGGCCCTCCACTTT
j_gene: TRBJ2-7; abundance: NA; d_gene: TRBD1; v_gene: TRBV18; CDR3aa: CASSPPGRGQGYEQYF; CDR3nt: TGTGCCAGCTCACCACCGGGTCGCGGACAGGGATACGAGCAGTACTTC
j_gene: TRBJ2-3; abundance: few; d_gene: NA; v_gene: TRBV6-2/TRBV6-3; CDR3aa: CASSYAAWDTQYF; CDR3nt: TGTGCCAGCAGCTACGCAGCATGGGATACGCAGTATTTT
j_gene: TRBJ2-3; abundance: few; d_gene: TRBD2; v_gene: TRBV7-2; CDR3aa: CASSFLSGGHAGTQYF; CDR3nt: TGTGCCAGCAGCTTCCTGAGCGGGGGTCATGCTGGTACGCAGTATTTT
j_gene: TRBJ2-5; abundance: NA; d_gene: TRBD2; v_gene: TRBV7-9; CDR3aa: CASSFGTSGGTRQETQYF; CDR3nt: TGTGCCAGCAGCTTCGGGACTAGCGGGGGGACCCGCCAAGAGACCCAGTACTTC
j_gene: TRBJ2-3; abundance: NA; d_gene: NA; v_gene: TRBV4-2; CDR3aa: CASSQDRWGVDTQYF; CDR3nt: TGTGCCAGCAGCCAAGATCGGTGGGGGGTAGATACGCAGTATTTT
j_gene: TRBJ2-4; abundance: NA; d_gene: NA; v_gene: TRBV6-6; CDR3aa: CASSYSGRPAKNIQYF; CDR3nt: TGTGCCAGCAGTTACTCGGGCAGACCAGCCAAAAACATTCAGTACTTC
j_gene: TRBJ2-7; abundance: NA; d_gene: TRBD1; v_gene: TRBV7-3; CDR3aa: CASRQPGQGSYEQYF; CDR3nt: TGTGCCAGCAGGCAACCGGGACAGGGGTCCTACGAGCAGTACTTC
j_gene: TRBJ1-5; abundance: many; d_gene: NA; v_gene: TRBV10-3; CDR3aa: CAISEQRDQPQHF; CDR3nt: TGTGCCATCAGTGAGCAAAGAGATCAGCCCCAGCATTTT
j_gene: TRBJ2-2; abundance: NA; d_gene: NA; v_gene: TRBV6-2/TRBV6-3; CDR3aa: CASSFSRLVTGELFF; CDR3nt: TGTGCCAGCAGTTTTTCAAGACTAGTCACCGGGGAGCTGTTTTTT
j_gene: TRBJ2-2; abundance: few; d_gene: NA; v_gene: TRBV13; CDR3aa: CASSLAATGELFF; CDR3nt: TGCGCCAGCAGCTTGGCGGCGACCGGGGAGCTGTTTTTT
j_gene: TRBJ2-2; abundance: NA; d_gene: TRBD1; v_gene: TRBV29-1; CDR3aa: CSGDRGNTGELFF; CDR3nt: TGCAGCGGTGACAGGGGTAACACCGGGGAGCTGTTTTTT
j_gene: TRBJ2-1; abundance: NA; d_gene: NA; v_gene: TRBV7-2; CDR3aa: CASSPPPANEQFF; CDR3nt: TGTGCCTCTTCCCCTCCTCCGGCCAATGAGCAGTTCTTC
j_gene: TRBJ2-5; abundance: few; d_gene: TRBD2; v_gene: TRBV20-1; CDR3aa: CSAVRSGGVQETQYF; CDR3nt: TGCAGTGCTGTACGTAGCGGGGGCGTCCAAGAGACCCAGTACTTC
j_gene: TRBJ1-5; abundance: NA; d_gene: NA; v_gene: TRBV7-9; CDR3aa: CASSGEGQPQHF; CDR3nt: TGTGCCAGCAGCGGCGAGGGACAGCCCCAGCATTTT
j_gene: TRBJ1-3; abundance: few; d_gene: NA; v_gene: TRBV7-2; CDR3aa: CASSSGTRAIYF; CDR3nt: TGTGCCAGCAGTTCAGGGACACGTGCCATATATTTT
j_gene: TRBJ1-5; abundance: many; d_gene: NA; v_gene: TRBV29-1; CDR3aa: CSVEESGGNQPQHF; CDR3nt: TGCAGCGTTGAAGAAAGCGGGGGCAATCAGCCCCAGCATTTT
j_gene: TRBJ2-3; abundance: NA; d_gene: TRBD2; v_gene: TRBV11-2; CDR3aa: CASSLSGGADSRTDTQYF; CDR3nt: TGTGCCAGCAGCTTAAGCGGGGGGGCCGATTCCCGCACAGATACGCAGTATTTT
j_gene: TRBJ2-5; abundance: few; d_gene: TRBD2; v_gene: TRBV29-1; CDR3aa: CSVGTGGDGTQYF; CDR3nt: TGCAGCGTTGGTACGGGGGGGGACGGGACCCAGTACTTC
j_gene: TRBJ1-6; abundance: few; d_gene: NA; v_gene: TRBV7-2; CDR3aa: CASRRPGSYNSPLHF; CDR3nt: TGTGCCAGCAGACGGCCGGGGTCCTATAATTCACCCCTCCACTTT
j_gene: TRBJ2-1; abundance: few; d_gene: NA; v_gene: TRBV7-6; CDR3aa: CASSLGRGGHEQFF; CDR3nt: TGTGCCAGCAGCTTAGGCAGGGGGGGTCATGAGCAGTTCTTC
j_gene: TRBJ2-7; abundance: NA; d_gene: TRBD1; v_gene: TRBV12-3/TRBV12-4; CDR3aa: CASRRTGGHEQYF; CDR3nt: TGTGCCAGCAGACGGACAGGGGGCCACGAGCAGTACTTC
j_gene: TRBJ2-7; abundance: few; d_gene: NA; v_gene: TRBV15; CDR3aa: CATSRSPGRGDEQYF; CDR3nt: TGTGCCACCAGCAGATCCCCCGGCAGGGGAGACGAGCAGTACTTC
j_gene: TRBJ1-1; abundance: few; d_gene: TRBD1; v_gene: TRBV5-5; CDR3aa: CASSSETGGYTEAFF; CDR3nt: TGTGCCAGCAGCTCTGAGACAGGGGGGTACACTGAAGCTTTCTTT
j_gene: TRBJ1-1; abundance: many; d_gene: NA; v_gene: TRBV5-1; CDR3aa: CASRLGGENTEAFF; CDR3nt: TGCGCCAGCAGGCTTGGTGGGGAGAACACTGAAGCTTTCTTT
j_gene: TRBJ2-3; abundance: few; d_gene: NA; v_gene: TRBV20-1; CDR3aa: CSARDGGAWRGDTQYF; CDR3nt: TGCAGTGCTAGAGATGGGGGGGCCTGGCGGGGAGATACGCAGTATTTT
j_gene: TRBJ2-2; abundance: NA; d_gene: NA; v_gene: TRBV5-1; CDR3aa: CASSSVRGADFLSGELFF; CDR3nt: TGCGCCAGCAGCTCAGTACGGGGTGCGGACTTTCTTTCCGGGGAGCTGTTTTTT
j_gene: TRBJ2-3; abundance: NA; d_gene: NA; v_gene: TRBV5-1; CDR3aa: CASRSAPANTDTQYF; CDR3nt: TGCGCCAGCAGGTCCGCCCCCGCCAACACAGATACGCAGTATTTT
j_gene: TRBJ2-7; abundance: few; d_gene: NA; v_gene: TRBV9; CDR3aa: CASSKGTGYEQYF; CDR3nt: TGTGCCAGCAGTAAAGGGACTGGGTACGAGCAGTACTTC